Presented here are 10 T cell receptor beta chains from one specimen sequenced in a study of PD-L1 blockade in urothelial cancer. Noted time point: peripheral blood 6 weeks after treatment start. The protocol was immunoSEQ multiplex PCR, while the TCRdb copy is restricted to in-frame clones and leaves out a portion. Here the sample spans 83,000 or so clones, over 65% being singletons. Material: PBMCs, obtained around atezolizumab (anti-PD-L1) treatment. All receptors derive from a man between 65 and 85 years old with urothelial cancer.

CDR3 sequence (DNA): TGTGCCATCAGCAGGGGGGACATGGGGGCTAATGAAAAACTGTTTTTT. Protein: CAISRGDMGANEKLFF. This chain connects TRBV10-3 to TRBJ1-4; TRBD1 matches at 7 bases. The junction had 10 bases not matched to a gene; V was cut back by 6 bases and J by 3 bases. CDR3 length: 16 residues. In germline, CDR1 is ENHRY, CDR2 SYGVKD.

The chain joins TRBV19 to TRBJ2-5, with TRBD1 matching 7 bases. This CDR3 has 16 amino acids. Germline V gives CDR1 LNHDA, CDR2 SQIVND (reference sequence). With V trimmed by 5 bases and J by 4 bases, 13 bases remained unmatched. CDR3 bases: TGTGCCAGTAGTCTGGTAGGGGGCGAGGGTGGAGAGACCCAGTACTTC. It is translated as CASSLVGGEGGETQYF.

CDR3: CASSQDQGKNQPQHF. The CDR3 nucleotides are TGCGCCAGCAGCCAAGATCAGGGCAAGAATCAGCCCCAGCATTTT. The rearrangement links TRBV4-1 to TRBJ1-5; perhaps TRBD1 as D (5 bases). CDR1 is MGHRA and CDR2 is YSYEKL in the germline V gene. The CDR3 has 15 amino acids. The V end was cut by 0 bases, the J end by 4 bases, with 10 bases between.

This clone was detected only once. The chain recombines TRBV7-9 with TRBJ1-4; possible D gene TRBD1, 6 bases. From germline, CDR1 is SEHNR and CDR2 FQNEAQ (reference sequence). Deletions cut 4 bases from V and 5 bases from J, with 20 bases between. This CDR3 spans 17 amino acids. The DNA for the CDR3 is TGTGCCAGCAGCTCACTCCATAATGGACAGAGAAATGAAAAACTGTTTTTT. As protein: CASSSLHNGQRNEKLFF.

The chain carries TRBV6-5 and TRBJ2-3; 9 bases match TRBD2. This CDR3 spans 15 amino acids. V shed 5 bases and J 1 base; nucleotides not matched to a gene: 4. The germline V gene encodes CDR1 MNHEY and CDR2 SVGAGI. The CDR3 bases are TGTGCCAGCAGTCGCTTAGCGGGAGGCACAGATACGCAGTATTTT. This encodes CASSRLAGGTDTQYF.

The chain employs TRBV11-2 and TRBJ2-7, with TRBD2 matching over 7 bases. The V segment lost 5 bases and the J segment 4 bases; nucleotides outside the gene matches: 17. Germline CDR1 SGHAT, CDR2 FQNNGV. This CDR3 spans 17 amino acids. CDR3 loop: CASSPRGVAYRMYEQYF. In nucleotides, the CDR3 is TGTGCCAGCAGCCCCCGGGGGGTAGCCTATCGTATGTACGAGCAGTACTTC.

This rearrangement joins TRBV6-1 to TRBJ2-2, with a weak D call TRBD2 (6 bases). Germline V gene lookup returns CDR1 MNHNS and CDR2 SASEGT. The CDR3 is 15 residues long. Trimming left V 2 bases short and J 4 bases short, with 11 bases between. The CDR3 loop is CASSEPGEVTGELFF. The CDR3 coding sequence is TGTGCCAGCAGTGAACCCGGGGAGGTCACCGGGGAGCTGTTTTTT.

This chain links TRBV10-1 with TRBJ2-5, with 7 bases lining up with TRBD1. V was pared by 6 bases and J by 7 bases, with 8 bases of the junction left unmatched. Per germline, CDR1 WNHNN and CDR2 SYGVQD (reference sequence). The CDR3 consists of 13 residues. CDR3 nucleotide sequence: TGCGCCAGCAGCCCCGACAGGGCCGGGACCCAGTACTTC. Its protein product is CASSPDRAGTQYF.

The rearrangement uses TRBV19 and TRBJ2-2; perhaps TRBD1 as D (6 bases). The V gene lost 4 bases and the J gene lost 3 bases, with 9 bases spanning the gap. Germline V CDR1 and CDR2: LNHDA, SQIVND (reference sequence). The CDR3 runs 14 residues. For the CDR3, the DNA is TGTGCCAGTAGTACTTGGACAGACACCGGGGAGCTGTTTTTT. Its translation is CASSTWTDTGELFF.

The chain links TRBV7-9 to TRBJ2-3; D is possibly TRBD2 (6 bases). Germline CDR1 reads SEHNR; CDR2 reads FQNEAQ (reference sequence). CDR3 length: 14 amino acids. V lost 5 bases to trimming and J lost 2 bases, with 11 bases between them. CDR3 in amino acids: CASSAGGFTDTQYF. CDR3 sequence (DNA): TGTGCCAGCAGCGCCGGAGGGTTCACAGATACGCAGTATTTT.